The 12 T cell receptor beta chains below all came from one sample that was sequenced in a study of T cell responses to AZD1222 COVID-19 vaccine. Produced via immunoSEQ multiplex PCR; TCRdb's table is partial and in-frame only. The table has approximately 120,000 clones, around 89% seen once; the top ten hold around 10%. The material sequenced was peripheral blood, taken on day 0 of MenACWY control vaccination. The receptors were sampled from an adult in good health.

The chain combines TRBV3-1 (or the pseudogene TRBV3-2) with TRBJ2-5, with D perhaps given as TRBD1 or TRBD2 (5 bases each). Germline CDR1 is LGHDT and CDR2 is YNNKEL (reference sequence). The CDR3 spans 14 residues. The V gene lost 1 base and the J gene lost 4 bases, with 10 bases spanning the gap. The DNA for the CDR3 is TGTGCCAGCAGCCAAGTTAAGGGGAGAGAGACCCAGTACTTC. Translated, it gives CASSQVKGRETQYF.

This clone was picked up a small number of times. The genes are TRBV28 and TRBJ1-4; TRBD1 matches at 9 bases. This CDR3 comprises 14 residues. CDR1 MDHEN and CDR2 SYDVKM come from the germline V gene. Unmatched junction bases numbered 5, after V lost 5 bases and J lost 7 bases. CDR3 sequence (DNA): TGTGCCAGCAGTCCTGGACAGGGGACTGAAAAACTGTTTTTT. Amino acids: CASSPGQGTEKLFF.

The chain combines TRBV5-8 with TRBJ2-5, with 9 bases fitting TRBD1. The V segment lost 3 bases and the J segment 4 bases; nucleotides outside the gene matches: 7. The CDR3 has 15 residues. Germline CDR1 reads SGHTS; CDR2 reads YDEGEE. The CDR3 DNA is TGTGCCAGCAGCTCCGGGACAGGGTACTCAGAGACCCAGTACTTC. Its protein is CASSSGTGYSETQYF.

In DNA form, the CDR3 reads TGTGCCAGCAGCTTAACTGGGGCCAACGTCCTGACTTTC. Protein product: CASSLTGANVLTF. The V and J genes are TRBV11-1 and TRBJ2-6, with no clear D. CDR3 length: 13 amino acids. The germline CDR1 and CDR2 sequences are SGHAT and FQDESV (reference sequence). The V gene lost 2 bases and the J gene lost 2 bases, with 1 base spanning the gap.

This chain connects TRBV11-3 to TRBJ1-1; D is uncertain. This CDR3 is 15 amino acids long. Trimming pared 7 bases from V and 3 bases from J, leaving 18 bases between. Per the germline V gene, CDR1 is SGHNT and CDR2 is YENEEA. In nucleotides, the CDR3 is TGTGCCAGCAATCTGGTGAGTGGGGTGGACACTGAAGCTTTCTTT. It specifies CASNLVSGVDTEAFF. The variable domain in full, with the rest retrieved from reference TRBV11-3 and TRBJ1-1, is EAGVVQSPRYKIIEKKQPVAFWCNPISGHNTLYWYLQNLGQGPELLIRYENEEAVDDSQLPKDRFSAERLKGVDSTLKIQPAELGDSAVYLCASNLVSGVDTEAFFGQGTRLTVV.

This clone showed up just once. The V and J genes are TRBV2 and TRBJ1-2; possibly TRBD1 for D (6 bases). The CDR3 totals 15 residues. The germline V and J ends were trimmed by 6 bases and 8 bases, with 22 bases remaining between them. Germline CDR1 SNHLY, CDR2 FYNNEI. The CDR3 sequence is CASSPGTSGNPGYTF. The CDR3 DNA is TGTGCCAGCAGCCCTGGGACATCCGGTAACCCCGGCTACACCTTC. The variable domain in full, with the rest retrieved from reference TRBV2 and TRBJ1-2, is EPEVTQTPSHQVTQMGQEVILRCVPISNHLYFYWYRQILGQKVEFLVSFYNNEISEKSEIFDDQFSVERPDGSNFTLKIRSTKLEDSAMYFCASSPGTSGNPGYTFGSGTRLTVV.

CDR3 amino acids: CASSFFRQGVDYGYTF. DNA of the CDR3: TGTGCCAGCAGCTTTTTTCGACAGGGGGTCGACTATGGCTACACCTTC. This chain links TRBV5-6 with TRBJ1-2; 9 nucleotides match TRBD1. There are 16 residues in the CDR3. Per germline, CDR1 SGHDT and CDR2 YYEEEE. V was pared by 2 bases and J by 3 bases, with 8 bases of the junction left unmatched. Full variable domain (rest looked up from reference TRBV5-6 and TRBJ1-2): DAGVTQSPTHLIKTRGQQVTLRCSPKSGHDTVSWYQQALGQGPQFIFQYYEEEERQRGNFPDRFSGHQFPNYSSELNVNALLLGDSALYLCASSFFRQGVDYGYTFGSGTRLTVV.

The V call is TRBV11-3, the J call TRBJ1-1; 8 nucleotides agree with TRBD1. The CDR3 has 13 residues. V lost 5 bases, J lost 9 bases, and 8 bases stayed unmatched. Germline lookup yields CDR1 SGHNT and CDR2 YENEEA. In DNA, the CDR3 is TGTGCCAGCAGCATCCGGGACAGGTGGCAAGCTTTCTTT. Its protein product is CASSIRDRWQAFF.

The chain joins TRBV6-5 to TRBJ2-7; tentative D call: TRBD1 (7 bases). V was trimmed by 2 bases and J by 2 bases, leaving 13 bases between them. CDR1 is MNHEY and CDR2 is SVGAGI in the germline V gene. The CDR3 totals 15 residues. The CDR3 spells CASSYGGTAAYEQYF. CDR3 nucleotides: TGTGCCAGCAGTTACGGCGGGACAGCAGCCTACGAGCAGTACTTC.

This chain connects TRBV5-1 to TRBJ2-1; weak D call: TRBD1 (5 bases). Germline CDR1 and CDR2: SGHRS and YFSETQ. V lost 0 bases and J 9 bases, leaving 16 bases between the germline ends. The CDR3 extends over 15 amino acids. CDR3 coding DNA: TGCGCCAGCAGCTTGGGGTACAGGATGAACAGTGAGCAGTTCTTC. Its translation: CASSLGYRMNSEQFF.

V gene TRBV5-5 combines with J gene TRBJ1-1, with TRBD1 matching 8 bases. After removal of 7 bases from V and 0 bases from J, the junction contained 8 bases not matched to a gene. The CDR3 consists of 15 residues. CDR1 and CDR2 (germline): SGHKS, YYEKEE (reference sequence). The DNA of the CDR3 is TGTGCCAGCGGGGACAGGAAGCCGCTGAACACTGAAGCTTTCTTT. Its translation: CASGDRKPLNTEAFF.

The chain has TRBV19 and TRBJ1-4, with a possible D match to TRBD1 (6 bases). V dropped 5 bases and J dropped 8 bases, with 18 bases sitting between them. The CDR3 extends over 15 amino acids. Germline values: CDR1 LNHDA, CDR2 SQIVND (reference sequence). The CDR3 spells CASSAPGAGDEKLFF. The CDR3 nucleotides read TGTGCCAGTAGTGCCCCGGGGGCAGGGGACGAAAAACTGTTTTTT.